This T cell receptor (beta chain) was found in a study of response to subunit inactivated influenza vaccine (dated by TCRdb to between 2018 and 2020). For the study in its entirety: Deep quantitative T cell receptor repertoire profiling was used in the study to track responses to a trivalent subunit inactivated influenza vaccine. Results the study describes overall, beyond this receptor: The authors proposed that each seasonal influenza vaccination may bring in only a limited number of new T cells.

Library generation was performed with RT-PCR. Instrument on record: Illumina HiSeq 2500. The public reads were run again by TCRdb, first through fastp at Q25 and then through MiXCR, and only productive beta chains were kept. CDR3 protein sequences are deduplicated, and each keeps its most common genes and DNA. The sample has a few hundred thousand distinct CDR3 sequences on record, 14% of them singletons. The ten largest clones capture over 8.5% of the sample. A few counts support this clonotype. Its antigen is not yet known. The input lacks base qualities; no much larger clone sits a single base away. In the germline V gene, CDR1 corresponds to SGHDN and CDR2 to FVKESK. The CDR3, from cysteine to phenylalanine, totals 14 residues. CDR3 DNA is the only sequence kept; it has 42 bases, read in frame from the first base. Relative to germline, V is 1 base shorter and J is 5 bases shorter, with 8 bases between their ends.

The source of this sequence is a man in his fifties or sixties who received an inactivated influenza vaccine. Donor details come from another sample of the same person, matched by shared clones. Here the sequenced sample was PBMCs from blood, taken approximately 13 days after vaccination. The chain couples TRBV14 to TRBJ2-2; the D segment cannot be called with confidence. The CDR3 protein: CASSQVDVTGELFF. DNA sequence: TGTGCCAGCAGCCAAGTCGATGTGACCGGGGAGCTGTTTTTT.